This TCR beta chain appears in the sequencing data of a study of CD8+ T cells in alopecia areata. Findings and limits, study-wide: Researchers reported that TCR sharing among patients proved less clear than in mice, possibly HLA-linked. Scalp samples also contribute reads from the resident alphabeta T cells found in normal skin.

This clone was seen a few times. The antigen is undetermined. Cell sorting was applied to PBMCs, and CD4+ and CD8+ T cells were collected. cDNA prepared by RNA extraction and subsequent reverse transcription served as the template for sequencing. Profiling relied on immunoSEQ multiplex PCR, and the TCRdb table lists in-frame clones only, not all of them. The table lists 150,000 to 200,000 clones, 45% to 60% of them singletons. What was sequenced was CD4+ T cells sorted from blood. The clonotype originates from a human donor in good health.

CDR3 sequence (DNA): TGTGCCCTGCGATCAGCCGCGAACACCGGGGAGCTGTTTTTT. Translation gives CALRSAANTGELFF. The chain carries TRBV10-3 and TRBJ2-2, with D unresolved. CDR1 is ENHRY, CDR2 SYGVKD, per germline. This CDR3 contains 14 residues. The V end lost 11 bases, the J end lost 0 bases, and 13 bases lay between the germline ends.